The 13 T cell receptor beta chains listed next were all sequenced from one sample in a study of cytomegalovirus exposure and HLA in healthy donors. Primers: 60 Vbeta forward and 13 Jbeta reverse. The protocol was immunoSEQ multiplex PCR, while the TCRdb copy is restricted to in-frame clones and leaves out a portion. Of about 170,000 clones in the sample, 82% are singletons; the top ten hold 1.5%. The source material was PBMCs. The receptors here all came from a male donor in good health and CMV-seronegative.

The chain couples TRBV18 to TRBJ2-3, with D unresolved. The V and J ends lost 2 bases and 0 bases respectively, with 6 bases between them. Germline V gene data show CDR1 as KGHSH and CDR2 as LQKENI. The CDR3 has 14 residues. In DNA, the CDR3 is TGTGCCAGCTCACCAATCCCTAGCACAGATACGCAGTATTTT. Translating it yields CASSPIPSTDTQYF. Full variable domain (rest looked up from reference TRBV18 and TRBJ2-3): NAGVMQNPRHLVRRRGQEARLRCSPMKGHSHVYWYRQLPEEGLKFMVYLQKENIIDESGMPKERFSAEFPKEGPSILRIQQVVRGDSAAYFCASSPIPSTDTQYFGPGTRLTVL.

This chain links TRBV5-1 with TRBJ2-6, with D unclear. Germline assignment: CDR1 SGHRS and CDR2 YFSETQ. The ends were cut back, 0 bases at V and 0 bases at J, with 7 bases in the middle. The CDR3 spans 16 residues. The CDR3 is CASSLDGYSGANVLTF. The CDR3 DNA reads TGCGCCAGCAGCTTGGACGGTTACTCTGGGGCCAACGTCCTGACTTTC.

This clone has a handful of counts. CDR3 coding DNA: TGTGCCAGCAGCCCTAGGACAGGGGAGTCTGAGCAGTTCTTC. This sequence encodes CASSPRTGESEQFF. The chain joins TRBV7-9 to TRBJ2-1; 9 positions match TRBD1. CDR3 length equals 14 residues. J was trimmed by 9 bases and V by 5 bases; bases with no gene match: 8. Germline V gives CDR1 SEHNR, CDR2 FQNEAQ (reference sequence).

The chain recombines TRBV6-5 with TRBJ2-3, with no clear D. With 6 bases removed from V and 0 bases from J, the gap between germline ends came to 7 bases. Germline CDR1 and CDR2: MNHEY and SVGAGI. The CDR3 spans 13 residues. The CDR3 DNA is TGTGCCAGCAGAACTGCTAGCACAGATACGCAGTATTTT. Protein product: CASRTASTDTQYF.

The chain combines TRBV7-2 with TRBJ1-5; 7 bases are shared with TRBD1. V lost 1 base, J lost 5 bases, and 5 bases stayed unmatched. Germline CDR1 SGHTA, CDR2 FQGNSA. CDR3 size: 15 residues. CDR3 nucleotide sequence: TGTGCCAGCAGCTTAGGTTCAGGGGGGTATCAGCCCCAGCATTTT. Translated, it gives CASSLGSGGYQPQHF.

The rearrangement links TRBV7-2 to TRBJ1-1, with a weak D call TRBD1 (6 bases). The CDR3 totals 14 residues. Germline CDR1 SGHTA, CDR2 FQGNSA. V dropped 2 bases and J dropped 1 base, with 8 bases sitting between them. CDR3 bases: TGTGCCAGCAGCTTAAGGACAGCGAACACTGAAGCTTTCTTT. This gives the protein CASSLRTANTEAFF.

The chain links TRBV5-1 to TRBJ2-7; D gene ambiguous. This CDR3 has 13 amino acids. Germline-derived CDR1 and CDR2 are SGHRS and YFSETQ. Trimming stripped 1 base from V and 3 bases from J, with 8 bases between. CDR3 in amino acids: CASSLPRNYEQYF. DNA of the CDR3: TGCGCCAGCAGCTTGCCCAGAAACTACGAGCAGTACTTC.

The rearrangement uses TRBV13 and TRBJ2-1, with 7 bases lining up with TRBD2. The CDR3 consists of 16 residues. V dropped 0 bases and J dropped 10; count of bases not matched to a gene: 12. Per germline, CDR1 PRHDT and CDR2 FYEKMQ (reference sequence). In nucleotides, the CDR3 is TGTGCCAGCAGCTTAGGCCGTCGTCTGTCGGGAGGAGAGCAGTTCTTC. It yields the protein CASSLGRRLSGGEQFF.

This clone was counted a single time. V gene TRBV14 combines with J gene TRBJ2-7; a possible D gene is TRBD1 (6 bases). The CDR3 extends over 15 amino acids. V was cut by 1 base and J by 3 bases, with 13 bases left in between. From germline, CDR1 is SGHDN and CDR2 FVKESK. The CDR3 reads CASSQARGRGYEQYF. DNA for the CDR3: TGTGCCAGCAGCCAAGCAAGGGGCAGGGGCTACGAGCAGTACTTC.

The V call is TRBV28, the J call TRBJ2-2; 7 bases map to TRBD2. Trimming took 10 bases from V and 0 from J; bases not matched to a gene: 2. CDR3 length: 13 residues. CDR1 is MDHEN, CDR2 SYDVKM, per germline. The CDR3: CATGLTNTGELFF. The DNA for the CDR3 is TGTGCCACGGGACTAACGAACACCGGGGAGCTGTTTTTT.

The genes are TRBV9 and TRBJ2-7; D might be TRBD1 (5 bases). Trimming removed 0 bases from V and 5 bases from J, with 15 bases in between. CDR1 is SGDLS, CDR2 YYNGEE, per germline. The CDR3 is made up of 15 amino acids. The CDR3 is CASSVEGQGRDEQYF. The CDR3 DNA is TGTGCCAGCAGCGTAGAGGGTCAGGGTCGCGACGAGCAGTACTTC.

The CDR3 nucleotides read TGTGCCAGCTCACTACAGGGGTTCGGGGAGCTGTTTTTT. Its translation is CASSLQGFGELFF. The chain combines TRBV18 with TRBJ2-2; TRBD1 aligns across 7 bases. The CDR3 contains 13 residues. Germline V gene sequence: CDR1 KGHSH, CDR2 LQKENI. After removal of 4 bases from V and 7 bases from J, the junction contained 3 bases not matched to a gene.

This sequence joins TRBV5-1 and TRBJ2-7, with D maybe TRBD2 (7 bases). Germline loops: CDR1 SGHRS, CDR2 YFSETQ. V lost 0 bases to trimming and J lost 5 bases, with 15 bases between them. This CDR3 is built from 15 residues. The CDR3 reads CASSLEGGYSHEQYF. For the CDR3, the DNA is TGCGCCAGCAGCTTGGAGGGGGGGTACTCGCACGAGCAGTACTTC.